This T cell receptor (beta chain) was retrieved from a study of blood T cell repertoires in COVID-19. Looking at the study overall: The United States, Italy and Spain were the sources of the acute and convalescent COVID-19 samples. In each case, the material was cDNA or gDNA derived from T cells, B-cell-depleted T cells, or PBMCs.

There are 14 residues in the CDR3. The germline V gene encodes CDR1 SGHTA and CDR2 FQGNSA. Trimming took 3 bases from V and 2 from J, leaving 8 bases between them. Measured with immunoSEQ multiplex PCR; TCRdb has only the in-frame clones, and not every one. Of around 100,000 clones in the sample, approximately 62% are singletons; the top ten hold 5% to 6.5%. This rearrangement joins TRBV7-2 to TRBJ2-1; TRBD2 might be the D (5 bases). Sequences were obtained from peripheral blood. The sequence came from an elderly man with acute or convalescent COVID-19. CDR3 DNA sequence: TGTGCCAGCAGCTTCGCCGGGACCTACAATGAGCAGTTCTTC. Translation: CASSFAGTYNEQFF. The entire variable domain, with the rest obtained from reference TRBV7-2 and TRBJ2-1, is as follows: GAGVSQSPSNKVTEKGKDVELRCDPISGHTALYWYRQSLGQGLEFLIYFQGNSAPDKSGLPSDRFSAERTGGSVSTLTIQRTQQEDSAVYLCASSFAGTYNEQFFGPGTRLTVL.